The 27 T cell receptor beta chains below were found in one sample sequenced in a study of Ad26.COV2.S vaccination and SARS-CoV-2 variants. Treatment reported: some 20 received Ad26.COV2.S at low or high dose, single or two shots; several received placebo; per-sample allocation not given. Material that was analyzed had been drawn on day 63 after the first vaccine or placebo injection. Method: immunoSEQ multiplex PCR; TCRdb's copy keeps in-frame clones and lacks some. Of 300,000 to 450,000 clones in the sample, more than 75% were seen once. Sequencing used peripheral blood, obtained in a trial of Ad26.COV2.S vaccine versus placebo. The source is a person between 18 and 65 years old who received the Ad26.COV2.S COVID-19 vaccine or a placebo.

The table lists this clone with a count of one. The gene calls are TRBV28 and TRBJ2-7; D gene unclear. Germline V gives CDR1 MDHEN, CDR2 SYDVKM. Trimming took 4 bases from V and 4 from J, leaving 14 bases between them. This CDR3 spans 14 amino acids. The CDR3 reads CASSSGMSVYEQYF. CDR3 bases: TGTGCCAGCAGTTCTGGGATGAGTGTTTACGAGCAGTACTTC.

This clone turned up a few times. The rearrangement joins TRBV12-5 to TRBJ2-3; D not resolved. The CDR3 totals 13 residues. V was shortened by 7 bases and J by 1 base, with 9 bases between the two germline ends. Germline V lookup: CDR1 LGHNT, CDR2 FRNRAP. CDR3 loop: CASVGRGTDTQYF. The DNA of the CDR3 is TGTGCTAGTGTTGGTAGGGGCACAGATACGCAGTATTTT.

V gene TRBV19 combines with J gene TRBJ1-2; TRBD1 might be the D (6 bases). Per germline, CDR1 LNHDA and CDR2 SQIVND (reference sequence). The CDR3 is made up of 13 amino acids. V gave up 7 bases and J gave up 4 bases, with 13 bases separating them. CDR3: CASNEGGIYGYTF. CDR3 sequence (DNA): TGTGCCAGTAACGAGGGGGGTATCTATGGCTACACCTTC.

The chain employs TRBV9 and TRBJ2-3; 8 bases map to TRBD1. CDR1 is SGDLS, CDR2 YYNGEE, per germline. V was pared by 4 bases and J by 3 bases, with 7 bases of the junction left unmatched. The CDR3 totals 15 residues. Here the CDR3 reads CASSPRTGFTDTQYF. The CDR3 DNA sequence: TGTGCCAGCAGCCCCAGGACAGGGTTTACAGATACGCAGTATTTT.

The V call is TRBV5-4, the J call TRBJ2-5, with 12 bases fitting TRBD2. Looked up from germline, CDR1 is SGHNT and CDR2 is YYREEE (reference sequence). With 4 bases clipped from V and 5 bases from J, the junction kept 6 bases outside the gene matches. CDR3 size: 15 residues. CDR3: CASSLTSGGRETQYF. The CDR3 DNA reads as TGTGCCAGCAGCCTGACTAGCGGGGGTAGGGAGACCCAGTACTTC.

J is TRBJ2-7 and V is TRBV4-3, with 9 bases matching TRBD1. The V and J ends lost 0 bases and 7 bases, in that order; junction bases with no gene match: 10. The CDR3 length is 16 residues. Looked up from germline, CDR1 is LGHNA and CDR2 is YSLEER. CDR3 residues: CASSQDPGQGPWEQYF. CDR3 nucleotide sequence: TGCGCCAGCAGCCAAGATCCGGGACAGGGTCCCTGGGAGCAGTACTTC.

This chain uses TRBV7-8 with TRBJ2-1; D is unresolved. Trimming left V 5 bases short and J 0 bases short, with 11 bases between. The CDR3 extends over 15 amino acids. Germline CDR1 and CDR2: SGHVS and FQNEAQ. CDR3 protein: CASSPPPSSYNEQFF. The CDR3 DNA reads as TGTGCCAGCAGCCCTCCTCCCAGCTCCTACAATGAGCAGTTCTTC.

CDR3 protein: CASSLPGTDTQYF. The CDR3 DNA follows: TGTGCCAGCAGCTTACCGGGGACAGATACGCAGTATTTT. The chain combines TRBV7-9 with TRBJ2-3, with a weak D call TRBD2 (5 bases). CDR1 and CDR2 (germline): SEHNR, FQNEAQ (reference sequence). The CDR3 is 13 amino acids. Trimming took off 2 bases at V and 3 bases at J, with 6 bases between the two ends. Complete variable domain (other parts from reference TRBV7-9 and TRBJ2-3): DTGVSQNPRHKITKRGQNVTFRCDPISEHNRLYWYRQTLGQGPEFLTYFQNEAQLEKSRLLSDRFSAERPKGSFSTLEIQRTEQGDSAMYLCASSLPGTDTQYFGPGTRLTVL.

The chain joins TRBV15 to TRBJ2-7; the D is unclear. The CDR3 consists of 15 residues. V was pared by 0 bases and J by 1 base, with 10 bases between. Germline CDR1 LNHNV, CDR2 YYDKDF (reference sequence). The DNA of the CDR3 is TGTGCCACCAGCAGAGATAACTCAGAATCCTACGAGCAGTACTTC. Protein: CATSRDNSESYEQYF.

This clone was detected once. This rearrangement joins TRBV27 to TRBJ2-7, with 9 bases lining up with TRBD2. The V gene's germline CDR1 is MNHEY and CDR2 SMNVEV (reference sequence). The V segment lost 3 bases and the J segment 1 base; nucleotides outside the gene matches: 1. The CDR3 is 14 residues long. The CDR3 loop is CASSFLAGSYEQYF. As DNA, the CDR3 is TGTGCCAGCAGTTTCCTAGCGGGATCCTACGAGCAGTACTTC.

The rearrangement joins TRBV19 to TRBJ1-2; D remains unclear. V was trimmed by 7 bases and J by 3 bases, leaving 6 bases between them. This CDR3 has 11 residues. Germline V CDR1 and CDR2: LNHDA, SQIVND (reference sequence). The DNA of the CDR3 is TGTGCCAGTATCCGGGACTATGGCTACACCTTC. This codes for CASIRDYGYTF.

J is TRBJ2-7 and V is TRBV6-5, with D maybe TRBD1 (6 bases). Germline loops: CDR1 MNHEY, CDR2 SVGAGI. Trimming removed 2 bases from V and 4 bases from J, with 12 bases in between. This CDR3 is 14 amino acids long. CDR3 sequence: CASSYLQGSYEQYF. The DNA for the CDR3 is TGTGCCAGCAGTTACCTACAGGGTTCGTACGAGCAGTACTTC.

In the case of this clone: This sample also contains other DNA sequences that code for the same CDR3. The chain links TRBV5-1 to TRBJ1-1; no firm D call. Trimming stripped 0 bases from V and 5 bases from J, with 8 bases between. The CDR3 covers 13 residues. Germline lookup yields CDR1 SGHRS and CDR2 YFSETQ. CDR3 residues: CASSLGGNTEAFF. The CDR3, as DNA: TGCGCCAGCAGCTTGGGGGGAAATACTGAAGCTTTCTTT.

The chain links TRBV6-5 to TRBJ2-3, with D perhaps given as TRBD1 or TRBD2 (5 bases each). The V and J ends lost 0 bases and 5 bases respectively, with 12 bases between them. The CDR3 covers 15 residues. Germline values: CDR1 MNHEY, CDR2 SVGAGI. The CDR3 protein is CASSYSRQGVDTQYF. The CDR3 DNA reads as TGTGCCAGCAGTTACTCGCGTCAGGGAGTAGATACGCAGTATTTT.

The chain carries TRBV5-1 and TRBJ2-7, with 10 bases fitting TRBD2. V trimming: 0 bases; J trimming: 3 bases; junction bases outside the gene matches: 9. The CDR3 runs to 17 residues. Germline-derived CDR1 and CDR2 are SGHRS and YFSETQ. DNA of the CDR3: TGCGCCAGCAGCTTGGGGTGGAGCGGGGGGGCCGTCTACGAGCAGTACTTC. Its protein product is CASSLGWSGGAVYEQYF.

This chain links TRBV3-1 (or the pseudogene TRBV3-2) with TRBJ2-7; maybe TRBD2 (6 bases). This CDR3 comprises 14 residues. Germline V gene sequence: CDR1 LGHDT, CDR2 YNNKEL (reference sequence). Trimming took off 4 bases at V and 2 bases at J, with 12 bases between the two ends. The CDR3 protein is CASSLGGRTYEQYF. CDR3 DNA: TGTGCCAGCAGCCTAGGTGGGAGGACCTACGAGCAGTACTTC.

This clone was seen ten or more times. The CDR3 nucleotides read TGCGCCAGCAGTGTTACCAAGCGGGCCACAGATACGCAGTATTTT. Amino acids: CASSVTKRATDTQYF. The rearrangement links TRBV10-1 to TRBJ2-3; tentatively, D is TRBD2 (6 bases). Trimming took 4 bases from V and 2 from J, leaving 13 bases between them. This CDR3 spans 15 amino acids. Germline V gene data show CDR1 as WNHNN and CDR2 as SYGVQD (reference sequence).

The chain is built from TRBV5-6 and TRBJ1-5, with 9 nucleotides matching TRBD1. Trimming took 4 bases from V and 7 from J; bases not matched to a gene: 9. The germline gives CDR1 SGHDT, CDR2 YYEEEE. The CDR3 runs 15 residues. The CDR3 reads CASSGNRGLEQPQHF. CDR3 nucleotide sequence: TGTGCCAGCAGCGGTAACAGGGGGCTGGAACAGCCCCAGCATTTT.

Regarding this clone: The same CDR3 arises from other DNA sequences in this sample as well. V gene TRBV18 combines with J gene TRBJ1-1; TRBD1 agrees at 7 bases. CDR3 length: 15 residues. Germline CDR1 and CDR2: KGHSH and LQKENI. The V segment lost 2 bases and the J segment 1 base; nucleotides outside the gene matches: 4. The CDR3 region has the DNA TGTGCCAGCTCACCAGGACAGGCAGGGAACACTGAAGCTTTCTTT. Its protein product is CASSPGQAGNTEAFF.

J is TRBJ2-7 and V is TRBV6-4, with 8 bases matching TRBD2. CDR3 length: 14 amino acids. The V gene's germline CDR1 is MRHNA and CDR2 SNTAGT. V shed 2 bases and J 7 bases; nucleotides not matched to a gene: 7. The DNA of the CDR3 is TGTGCCAGCAGTGACCAAGCGGGGGCGGGGGAGCAGTACTTC. Protein: CASSDQAGAGEQYF.

The rearrangement joins TRBV5-4 to TRBJ1-2, with 7 positions matching TRBD1. CDR1 and CDR2 (germline): SGHNT, YYREEE (reference sequence). This CDR3 spans 17 amino acids. Unmatched junction bases numbered 14, after V lost 0 bases and J lost 6 bases. CDR3 amino acids: CASSLVGAGGVRNGYTF. In DNA form, the CDR3 reads TGTGCCAGCAGCTTGGTAGGGGCAGGGGGGGTAAGGAATGGCTACACCTTC.

The chain recombines TRBV5-6 with TRBJ1-2, with D possibly TRBD1 on 5 matching bases. The germline V gene encodes CDR1 SGHDT and CDR2 YYEEEE. Trimming removed 4 bases at V and 2 bases at J, with 15 bases between. CDR3 length: 15 residues. This CDR3 is CASSVRQRINYGYTF. DNA for the CDR3: TGTGCCAGCAGCGTCCGACAGAGAATCAACTATGGCTACACCTTC.

The rearrangement links TRBV28 to TRBJ2-1; D is possibly TRBD1 (5 bases). Looked up from germline, CDR1 is MDHEN and CDR2 is SYDVKM. With 2 bases removed from V and 3 bases from J, the gap between germline ends came to 11 bases. The CDR3 totals 15 residues. The CDR3, as DNA: TGTGCCAGCAGTTTAAGGGGCAGGCTCTACAATGAGCAGTTCTTC. Protein product: CASSLRGRLYNEQFF.

The rearrangement uses TRBV3-1 (or the pseudogene TRBV3-2) and TRBJ1-3; D is perhaps TRBD1 (5 bases). CDR1 and CDR2 (germline): LGHDT, YNNKEL (reference sequence). CDR3 length: 14 residues. The V end lost 7 bases, the J end lost 2 bases, and 12 bases lay between the germline ends. CDR3 region: CASTSGGTGNTIYF. The CDR3 bases are TGTGCCAGCACCTCTGGGGGAACTGGAAACACCATATATTTT.

J is TRBJ1-4 and V is TRBV3-1 (or the pseudogene TRBV3-2); tentative D call: TRBD1 (6 bases). V was trimmed by 1 base and J by 10 bases, leaving 16 bases between them. Germline-derived CDR1 and CDR2 are LGHDT and YNNKEL (reference sequence). The CDR3 spans 15 residues. DNA for the CDR3: TGTGCCAGCAGCCAAGGTCCCAAGGGGGACCGAAAACTGTTTTTT. Translated, it gives CASSQGPKGDRKLFF.

The chain joins TRBV12-3 or TRBV12-4 to TRBJ2-5, with D uncertain. This CDR3 comprises 13 residues. Trimming shortened V by 5 bases and J by 5 bases, and 12 bases separated the two germline ends. Written as DNA, the CDR3 is TGTGCCAGCAGTCGAAGGCCGTTGGAGACCCAGTACTTC. Translation: CASSRRPLETQYF.

This clone was seen only a few times. This chain connects TRBV7-9 to TRBJ2-5, with D possibly called TRBD1 or TRBD2 (5 bases each). The CDR3 covers 16 residues. Trimming took off 0 bases at V and 0 bases at J, with 11 bases between the two ends. Germline lookup yields CDR1 SEHNR and CDR2 FQNEAQ (reference sequence). The CDR3 loop is CASSLAGRDHQETQYF. In nucleotides, the CDR3 is TGTGCCAGCAGCTTAGCCGGACGGGACCACCAAGAGACCCAGTACTTC.